This T cell receptor (beta chain) was sequenced during a study of blood T cells in healthy people across ages. Study details: Roughly one uniquely barcoded beta molecule per two T cells was captured.

A sample-barcoded 5' primer and a J-beta primer mix were used in a second PCR of roughly 6 to 11 cycles. Template switching added a 12-random-nucleotide identifier to every cDNA molecule. TCRdb ran MiXCR on the 5' RACE reads and lists one entry per CDR3 protein. The top ten hold 23% of the sample, which has fewer than 2,000,000 distinct CDR3 sequences, about two fifths seen once. This clonotype has a single count. The sequencing input was blood. The TCR comes from a human donor in good health.

CDR3 coding DNA: TGCAGTGCTAGAGACCCTAGGCTGGCCCACCGTGAGCAGTTCTTC. Translated: CSARDPRLAHREQFF. The genes are TRBV20-1 and TRBJ2-1; no clear D. The CDR3 sequence is 15 residues long. Trimming pared 0 bases from V and 9 bases from J, leaving 18 bases between. Germline V lookup: CDR1 DFQATT, CDR2 SNEGSKA (reference sequence).